This entry concerns a single T cell receptor (beta chain). As originally analysed: It was from reference gene primer amplification that nucleated cell counts were estimated. Profiled with immunoSEQ multiplex PCR; TCRdb holds only in-frame clones, not every one. V, J and clone size are taken as reported in that table, and D and trimming were inferred from the DNA itself. The sample lists about 140,000 clones; around nine tenths were seen once. The data were obtained in a study of blood T cell repertoires in COVID-19. On the study more broadly: There were acute and convalescent COVID-19 samples, and they came from the United States, Italy and Spain. The analysed material was cDNA or gDNA that came from T cells, B-cell-depleted T cells, or PBMCs.

CDR1 and CDR2 (germline): MDHEN, SYDVKM. The CDR3 runs to 14 residues. Trimming took off 3 bases at V and 5 bases at J, with 13 bases between the two ends. The source of this sequence is a woman aged 40 to 50 with acute or convalescent COVID-19. Sequences were obtained from peripheral blood. The chain uses TRBV28 and TRBJ2-5, with a weak D call TRBD2 (7 bases). CDR3 sequence reads: CASSFKQGGETQYF. CDR3 bases: TGTGCCAGCAGTTTTAAACAGGGAGGGGAGACCCAGTACTTC.